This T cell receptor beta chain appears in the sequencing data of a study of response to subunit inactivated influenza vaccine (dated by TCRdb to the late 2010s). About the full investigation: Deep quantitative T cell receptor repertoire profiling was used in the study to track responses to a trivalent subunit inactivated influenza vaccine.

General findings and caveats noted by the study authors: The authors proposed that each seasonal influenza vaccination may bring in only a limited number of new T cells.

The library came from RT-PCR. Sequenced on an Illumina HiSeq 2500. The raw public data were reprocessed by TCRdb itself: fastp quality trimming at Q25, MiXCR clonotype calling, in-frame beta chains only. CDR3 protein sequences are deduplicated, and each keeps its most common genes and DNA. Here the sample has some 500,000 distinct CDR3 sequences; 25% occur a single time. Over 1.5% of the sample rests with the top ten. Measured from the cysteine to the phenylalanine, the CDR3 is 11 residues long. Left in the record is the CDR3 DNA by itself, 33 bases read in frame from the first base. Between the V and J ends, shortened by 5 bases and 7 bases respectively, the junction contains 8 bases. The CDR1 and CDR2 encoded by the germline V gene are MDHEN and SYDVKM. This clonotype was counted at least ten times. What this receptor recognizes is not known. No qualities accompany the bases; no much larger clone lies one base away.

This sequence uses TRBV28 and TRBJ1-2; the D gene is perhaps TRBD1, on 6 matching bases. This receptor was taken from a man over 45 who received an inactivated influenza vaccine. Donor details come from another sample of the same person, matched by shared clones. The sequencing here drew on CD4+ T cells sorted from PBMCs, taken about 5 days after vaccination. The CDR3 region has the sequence CASSRDTGYTF. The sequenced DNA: TGTGCCAGCAGTCGGGACACTGGCTACACCTTC.